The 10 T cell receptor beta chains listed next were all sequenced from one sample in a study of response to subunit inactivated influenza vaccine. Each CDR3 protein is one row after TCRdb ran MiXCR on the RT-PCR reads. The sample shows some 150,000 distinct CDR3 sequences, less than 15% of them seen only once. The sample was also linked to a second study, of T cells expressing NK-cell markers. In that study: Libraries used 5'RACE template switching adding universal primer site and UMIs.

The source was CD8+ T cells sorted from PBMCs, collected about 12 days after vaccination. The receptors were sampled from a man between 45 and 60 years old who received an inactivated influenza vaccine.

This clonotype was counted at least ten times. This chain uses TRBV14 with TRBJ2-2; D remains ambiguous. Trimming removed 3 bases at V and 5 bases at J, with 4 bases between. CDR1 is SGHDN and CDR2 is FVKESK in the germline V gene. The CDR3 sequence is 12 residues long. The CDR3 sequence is CASSHSTGELFF. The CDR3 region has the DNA TGTGCCAGCAGCCATAGTACCGGGGAGCTGTTTTTT. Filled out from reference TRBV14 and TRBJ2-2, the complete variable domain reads EAGVTQFPSHSVIEKGQTVTLRCDPISGHDNLYWYRRVMGKEIKFLLHFVKESKQDESGMPNNRFLAERTGGTYSTLKVQPAELEDSGVYFCASSHSTGELFFGEGSRLTVL.

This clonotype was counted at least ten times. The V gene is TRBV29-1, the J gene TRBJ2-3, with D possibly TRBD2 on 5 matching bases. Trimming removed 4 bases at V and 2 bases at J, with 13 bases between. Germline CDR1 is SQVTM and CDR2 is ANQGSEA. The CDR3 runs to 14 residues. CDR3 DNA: TGCAGCGTTGTCAGAGGGTTCCTCACAGATACGCAGTATTTT. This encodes CSVVRGFLTDTQYF.

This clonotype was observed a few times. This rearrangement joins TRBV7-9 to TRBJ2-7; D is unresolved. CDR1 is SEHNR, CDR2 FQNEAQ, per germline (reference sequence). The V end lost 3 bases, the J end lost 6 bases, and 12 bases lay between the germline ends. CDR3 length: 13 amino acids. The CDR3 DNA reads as TGTGCCAGCAGCTTGTCGAGACCTGTCGAGCAGTACTTC. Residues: CASSLSRPVEQYF.

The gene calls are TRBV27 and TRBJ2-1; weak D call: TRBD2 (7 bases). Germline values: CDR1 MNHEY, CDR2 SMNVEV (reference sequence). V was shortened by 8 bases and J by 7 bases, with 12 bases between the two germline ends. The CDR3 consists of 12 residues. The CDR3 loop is CASRGAGNEQFF. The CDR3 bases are TGTGCCAGCCGGGGGGCGGGGAATGAGCAGTTCTTC.

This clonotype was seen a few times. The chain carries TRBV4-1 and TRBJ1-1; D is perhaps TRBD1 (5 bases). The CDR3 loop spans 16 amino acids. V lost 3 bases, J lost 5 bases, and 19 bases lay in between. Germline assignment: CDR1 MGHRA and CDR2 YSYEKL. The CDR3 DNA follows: TGCGCCAGCAGCCACCAAGGGTACAGGACGAAGACTGAAGCTTTCTTT. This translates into CASSHQGYRTKTEAFF.

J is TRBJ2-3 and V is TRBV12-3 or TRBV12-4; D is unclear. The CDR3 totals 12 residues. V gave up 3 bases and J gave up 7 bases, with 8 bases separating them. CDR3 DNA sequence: TGTGCCAGCAGTTTTGAGAGGAATACGCAGTATTTT. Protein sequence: CASSFERNTQYF.

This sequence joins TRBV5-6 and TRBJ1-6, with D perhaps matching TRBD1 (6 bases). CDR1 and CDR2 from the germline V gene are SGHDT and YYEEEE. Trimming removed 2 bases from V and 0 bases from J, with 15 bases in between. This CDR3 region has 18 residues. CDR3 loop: CASSFDRTSLSYNSPLHF. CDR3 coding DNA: TGTGCCAGCAGCTTCGACAGGACCTCTCTCTCCTATAATTCACCCCTCCACTTT.

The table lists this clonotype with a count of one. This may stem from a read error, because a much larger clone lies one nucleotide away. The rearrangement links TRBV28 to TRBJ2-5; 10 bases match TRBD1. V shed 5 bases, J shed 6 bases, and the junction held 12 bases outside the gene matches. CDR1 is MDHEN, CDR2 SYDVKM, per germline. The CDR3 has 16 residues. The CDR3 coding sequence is TGTGCCAGCAGTCCGACAGGGGGCGGCCCGCAACAGACCCAGTACTTC. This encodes CASSPTGGGPQQTQYF.

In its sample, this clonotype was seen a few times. The CDR3 is CASSSGPWLAKNIQYF. CDR3 nucleotide sequence: TGTGCCAGCAGTTCGGGACCCTGGCTAGCCAAAAACATTCAGTACTTC. This chain joins TRBV27 and TRBJ2-4, with D perhaps assigned TRBD1 or TRBD2 (5 bases each). Trimming removed 4 bases from V and 0 bases from J, with 13 bases in between. CDR3 size: 16 residues. The germline V gene has CDR1 MNHEY and CDR2 SMNVEV (reference sequence).

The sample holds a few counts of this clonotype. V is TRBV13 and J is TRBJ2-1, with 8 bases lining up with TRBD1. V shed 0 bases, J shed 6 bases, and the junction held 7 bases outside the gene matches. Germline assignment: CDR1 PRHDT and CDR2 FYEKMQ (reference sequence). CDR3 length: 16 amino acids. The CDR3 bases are TGTGCCAGCAGCTTAGGGGACAGGGTCGGCCGCAATGAGCAGTTCTTC. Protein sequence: CASSLGDRVGRNEQFF.